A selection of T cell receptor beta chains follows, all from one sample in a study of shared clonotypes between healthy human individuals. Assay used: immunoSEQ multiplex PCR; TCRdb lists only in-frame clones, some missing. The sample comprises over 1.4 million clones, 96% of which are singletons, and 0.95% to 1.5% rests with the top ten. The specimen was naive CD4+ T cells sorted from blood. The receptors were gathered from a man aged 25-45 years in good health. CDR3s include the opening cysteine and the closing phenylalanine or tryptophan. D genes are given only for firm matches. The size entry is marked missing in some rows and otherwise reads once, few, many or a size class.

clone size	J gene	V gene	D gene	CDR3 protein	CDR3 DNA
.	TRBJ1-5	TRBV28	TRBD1	CASSIYGTGSHQPQHF	TGTGCCAGCAGTATTTACGGGACAGGGAGTCATCAGCCCCAGCATTTT
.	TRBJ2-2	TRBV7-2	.	CASSLVLLRGSPVAGELFF	TGTGCCAGCAGCTTAGTCCTTCTTCGGGGGAGTCCTGTGGCCGGGGAGCTGTTTTTT
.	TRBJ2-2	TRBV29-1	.	CSVEVIQNTGELFF	TGCAGCGTTGAAGTAATACAAAACACCGGGGAGCTGTTTTTT
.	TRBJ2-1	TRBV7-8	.	CASSRERPVLNNEQFF	TGTGCCAGCAGCCGTGAGAGGCCAGTATTGAACAATGAGCAGTTCTTC
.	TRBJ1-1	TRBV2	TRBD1	CASSTQGAPTEAFF	TGTGCCAGCAGCACCCAGGGGGCGCCTACTGAAGCTTTCTTT
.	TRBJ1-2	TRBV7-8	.	CASSGRDTYGYTF	TGTGCCAGCAGCGGCCGGGACACCTATGGCTACACCTTC
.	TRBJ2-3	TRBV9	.	CASSTREGFSTDTQYF	TGTGCCAGCAGCACTCGAGAAGGGTTCTCCACAGATACGCAGTATTTT
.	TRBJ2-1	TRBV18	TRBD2	CASSPTSGDNEQFF	TGTGCCAGCTCACCGACTAGCGGGGATAATGAGCAGTTCTTC
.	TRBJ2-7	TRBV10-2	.	CASRSNGTRSYEQYF	TGCGCCAGCAGGAGTAATGGGACAAGATCCTACGAGCAGTACTTC
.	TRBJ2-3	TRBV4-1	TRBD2	CASSQGERERTDTQYF	TGCGCCAGCAGCCAGGGGGAGCGGGAGCGGACAGATACGCAGTATTTT
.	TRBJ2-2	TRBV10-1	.	CATRGGVTGELFF	TGCGCCACCAGGGGGGGAGTTACCGGGGAGCTGTTTTTT
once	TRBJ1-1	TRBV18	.	CASSVLENDVNTEAFF	TGTGCCAGCTCAGTATTGGAAAACGACGTGAACACTGAAGCTTTCTTT
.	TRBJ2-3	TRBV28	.	CASRDQDTQYF	TGTGCCAGCAGAGACCAGGATACGCAGTATTTT
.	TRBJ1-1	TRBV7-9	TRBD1	CASSLLLQGGHTEAFF	TGTGCCAGCAGCTTACTCCTTCAGGGGGGTCACACTGAAGCTTTCTTT
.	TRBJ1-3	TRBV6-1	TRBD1	CASSEGRGRNTIYF	TGTGCCAGCAGTGAAGGCAGGGGGCGAAACACCATATATTTT
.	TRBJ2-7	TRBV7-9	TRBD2	CASSWDYYEQYF	TGTGCCAGCAGCTGGGACTACTACGAGCAGTACTTC
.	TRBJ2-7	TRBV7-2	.	CASSRRRGEHFAYEQYF	TGTGCCAGCAGTCGTCGCCGAGGGGAACATTTCGCCTACGAGCAGTACTTC
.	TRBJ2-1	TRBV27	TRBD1	CASSLPGQGVNEQFF	TGTGCCAGCAGCCTACCGGGACAGGGTGTGAATGAGCAGTTCTTC
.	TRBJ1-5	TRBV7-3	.	CASSADRNQPQHF	TGTGCCAGCAGCGCCGACAGAAATCAGCCCCAGCATTTT
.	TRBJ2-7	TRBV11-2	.	CASSLGSKGRSPYEQYF	TGTGCCAGCAGCTTAGGGTCTAAGGGCAGATCCCCCTACGAGCAGTACTTC
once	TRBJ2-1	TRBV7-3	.	CASSLTGSSYNEQFF	TGTGCCAGCAGCTTAACGGGCTCCTCCTACAATGAGCAGTTCTTC
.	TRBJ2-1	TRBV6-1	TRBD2	CASSESGTRTYNEQFF	TGTGCCAGCAGTGAATCCGGGACTAGGACGTACAATGAGCAGTTCTTC
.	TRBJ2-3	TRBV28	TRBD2	CASTPLGGRAVDTQYF	TGTGCCAGCACCCCCCTGGGCGGGAGGGCGGTAGATACGCAGTATTTT
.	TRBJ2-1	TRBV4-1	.	CASSQEATSSYNEQFF	TGCGCCAGCAGCCAAGAAGCCACTAGCTCCTACAATGAGCAGTTCTTC
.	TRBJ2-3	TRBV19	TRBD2	CASSAWTSRRTDTQYF	TGTGCCAGTAGTGCCTGGACTAGCAGACGCACAGATACGCAGTATTTT
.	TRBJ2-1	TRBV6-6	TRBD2	CASSSGGTSASNEQFF	TGTGCCAGCAGTTCCGGGGGGACTAGCGCCTCCAATGAGCAGTTCTTC
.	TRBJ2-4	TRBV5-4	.	CASSLGFDLAKNIQYF	TGTGCCAGCAGCTTGGGTTTTGATCTAGCCAAAAACATTCAGTACTTC
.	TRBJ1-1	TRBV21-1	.	CASSRRSIPAFF	TGTGCCAGCAGCAGGAGGTCAATCCCGGCTTTCTTT
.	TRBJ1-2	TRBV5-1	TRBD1	CASSLNPGGTPDGYTF	TGCGCCAGCAGCTTGAACCCAGGGGGAACCCCCGATGGCTACACCTTC
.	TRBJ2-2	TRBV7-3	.	CASSLTPLQMGGGGELFF	TGTGCCAGCAGCTTAACGCCCTTGCAGATGGGCGGCGGTGGGGAGCTGTTTTTT
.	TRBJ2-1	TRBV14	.	CASSQDLGRGTYNEQFF	TGTGCCAGCAGCCAAGATCTTGGAAGGGGCACCTACAATGAGCAGTTCTTC
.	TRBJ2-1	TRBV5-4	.	CASSPESGPNNEQFF	TGTGCCAGCAGCCCTGAATCAGGCCCTAATAATGAGCAGTTCTTC
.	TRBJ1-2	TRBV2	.	CASRRSGTNYGYTF	TGTGCCAGCAGGAGATCCGGGACAAACTATGGCTACACCTTC
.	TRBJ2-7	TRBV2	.	CASSEDRDTEQYF	TGTGCCAGCAGTGAGGACCGGGACACCGAGCAGTACTTC
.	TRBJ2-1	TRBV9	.	CASSGGRRNGNEQFF	TGTGCCAGCAGCGGAGGAAGGCGGAACGGCAATGAGCAGTTCTTC
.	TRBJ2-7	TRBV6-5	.	CASSSPSTGRGYEQYF	TGTGCCAGCAGTTCCCCATCGACAGGGAGGGGATACGAGCAGTACTTC
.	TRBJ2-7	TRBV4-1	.	CASSQDPGRDYEQYF	TGCGCCAGCAGCCAAGATCCGGGGCGGGACTACGAGCAGTACTTC
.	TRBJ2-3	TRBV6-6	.	CASSILSGSTDTQYF	TGTGCCAGCAGCATACTGAGCGGGAGCACAGATACGCAGTATTTT
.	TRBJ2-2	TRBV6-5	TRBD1	CASRTGGRTGELFF	TGTGCCAGCAGGACAGGGGGACGGACCGGGGAGCTGTTTTTT
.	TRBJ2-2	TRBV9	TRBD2	CASSVGTSGSRAGELFF	TGTGCCAGCAGCGTAGGAACTAGCGGGAGTAGAGCCGGGGAGCTGTTTTTT
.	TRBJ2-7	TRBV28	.	CASRGSNLYSYEQYF	TGTGCCAGCAGGGGGTCGAACCTGTATTCCTACGAGCAGTACTTC
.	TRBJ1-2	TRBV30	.	CAWRGAGYTF	TGTGCCTGGAGGGGGGCTGGCTACACCTTC
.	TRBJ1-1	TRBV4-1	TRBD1	CASSQNRQGLLAEAFF	TGCGCCAGCAGCCAGAATCGACAGGGGTTGTTGGCTGAAGCTTTCTTT
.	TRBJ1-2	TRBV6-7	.	CASSPGDTPNYGYTF	TGTGCCAGCAGCCCCGGTGACACTCCTAACTATGGCTACACCTTC
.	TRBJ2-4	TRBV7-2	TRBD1	CASSLEGTGGVLAKNIQYF	TGTGCCAGCAGCTTAGAGGGGACAGGGGGAGTTTTAGCCAAAAACATTCAGTACTTC
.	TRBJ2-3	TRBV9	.	CASSSTDTQYF	TGTGCCAGCAGTAGCACAGATACGCAGTATTTT
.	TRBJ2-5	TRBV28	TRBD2	CASVSGGQRETQYF	TGTGCCAGCGTGTCGGGAGGGCAACGAGAGACCCAGTACTTC
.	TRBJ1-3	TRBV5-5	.	CASSLSGAGNTIYF	TGTGCCAGCAGCTTGTCGGGAGCGGGAAACACCATATATTTT
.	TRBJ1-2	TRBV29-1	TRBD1	CSERTGGAGYTF	TGCAGCGAGAGGACAGGGGGCGCGGGCTACACCTTC
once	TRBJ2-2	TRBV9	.	CASSVGAGVTGELFF	TGTGCCAGCAGCGTAGGCGCAGGGGTAACCGGGGAGCTGTTTTTT
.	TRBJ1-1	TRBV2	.	CASSGPGSTEAFF	TGTGCCAGCAGTGGCCCGGGTAGCACTGAAGCTTTCTTT
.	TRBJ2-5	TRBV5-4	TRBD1	CASRAPGTGGRETQYF	TGTGCCAGCAGAGCCCCGGGGACAGGGGGCCGGGAGACCCAGTACTTC
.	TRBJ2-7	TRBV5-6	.	CASTFQSYEQYF	TGTGCCAGCACCTTTCAATCCTACGAGCAGTACTTC
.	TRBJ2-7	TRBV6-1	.	CASSEGPGSYEQYF	TGTGCCAGCAGTGAGGGACCAGGATCCTACGAGCAGTACTTC